This TCR beta chain was sequenced for a study of cytomegalovirus exposure and HLA in healthy donors. General observations from the study: In a later analysis, an Asian-associated ancestry cluster reportedly showed fewer N-insertions than the roughly 700-donor mean. The authors reported that TCR beta sequences could predict HLA-A and HLA-B alleles. These predictions were accurate for most subjects in the first cohort. A missense DCLRE1C variant was associated with V- and J-gene trimming of TCR beta chains in a later analysis, and an independent cohort replicated the association.

About this clone itself: Antigen unknown.

Vbeta (60) and Jbeta (13) primers were used in the PCR. Some clones are missing from TCRdb's copy, which holds only in-frame ones; the method was immunoSEQ multiplex PCR. The sample lists under 200,000 clones, 84% seen once, with under 1.1% in the top ten. In nominal health when sampled, donors likely had unrecorded immune exposures nonetheless. Source material: PBMCs. The TCR was taken from a man aged 25-45 years in good health and CMV-seronegative.

The CDR3 DNA reads as TGTGCCAGCAGCCTAAGTAGCGGGGCCACCGGGGAGCTGTTTTTT. It encodes CASSLSSGATGELFF. The chain links TRBV11-2 to TRBJ2-2; 8 nucleotides line up with TRBD2. Germline V gene lookup returns CDR1 SGHAT and CDR2 FQNNGV. This CDR3 has 15 residues. V shed 5 bases, J shed 4 bases, and the junction held 6 bases outside the gene matches.